This T cell receptor (beta chain) was captured in a study of blood T cell repertoires in COVID-19. Study-wide context: Spain, Italy and the United States supplied samples that represented acute and convalescent COVID-19. In each case, the material was cDNA or gDNA derived from T cells, B-cell-depleted T cells, or PBMCs.

V gave up 4 bases and J gave up 3 bases, with 13 bases separating them. Germline CDR1 is MGHRA and CDR2 is YSYEKL. The CDR3 consists of 15 residues. Original processing notes: Nucleated cell number was recorded as an estimate derived from reference gene primer amplification. Measured with immunoSEQ multiplex PCR; TCRdb has only the in-frame clones, and not every one. The DNA was the basis for D and trimming; V, J and clone size are from that table. Of around 63,000 clones listed, 80% are singletons. The rearrangement uses TRBV4-1 and TRBJ1-5, with D possibly being TRBD1 (5 bases). Input material: peripheral blood. The TCR originated in a man in his sixties with acute or convalescent COVID-19. The CDR3 loop reads CASSPTGEVNQPQHF. In nucleotides, the CDR3 is TGCGCCAGCAGCCCCACAGGAGAGGTCAATCAGCCCCAGCATTTT.